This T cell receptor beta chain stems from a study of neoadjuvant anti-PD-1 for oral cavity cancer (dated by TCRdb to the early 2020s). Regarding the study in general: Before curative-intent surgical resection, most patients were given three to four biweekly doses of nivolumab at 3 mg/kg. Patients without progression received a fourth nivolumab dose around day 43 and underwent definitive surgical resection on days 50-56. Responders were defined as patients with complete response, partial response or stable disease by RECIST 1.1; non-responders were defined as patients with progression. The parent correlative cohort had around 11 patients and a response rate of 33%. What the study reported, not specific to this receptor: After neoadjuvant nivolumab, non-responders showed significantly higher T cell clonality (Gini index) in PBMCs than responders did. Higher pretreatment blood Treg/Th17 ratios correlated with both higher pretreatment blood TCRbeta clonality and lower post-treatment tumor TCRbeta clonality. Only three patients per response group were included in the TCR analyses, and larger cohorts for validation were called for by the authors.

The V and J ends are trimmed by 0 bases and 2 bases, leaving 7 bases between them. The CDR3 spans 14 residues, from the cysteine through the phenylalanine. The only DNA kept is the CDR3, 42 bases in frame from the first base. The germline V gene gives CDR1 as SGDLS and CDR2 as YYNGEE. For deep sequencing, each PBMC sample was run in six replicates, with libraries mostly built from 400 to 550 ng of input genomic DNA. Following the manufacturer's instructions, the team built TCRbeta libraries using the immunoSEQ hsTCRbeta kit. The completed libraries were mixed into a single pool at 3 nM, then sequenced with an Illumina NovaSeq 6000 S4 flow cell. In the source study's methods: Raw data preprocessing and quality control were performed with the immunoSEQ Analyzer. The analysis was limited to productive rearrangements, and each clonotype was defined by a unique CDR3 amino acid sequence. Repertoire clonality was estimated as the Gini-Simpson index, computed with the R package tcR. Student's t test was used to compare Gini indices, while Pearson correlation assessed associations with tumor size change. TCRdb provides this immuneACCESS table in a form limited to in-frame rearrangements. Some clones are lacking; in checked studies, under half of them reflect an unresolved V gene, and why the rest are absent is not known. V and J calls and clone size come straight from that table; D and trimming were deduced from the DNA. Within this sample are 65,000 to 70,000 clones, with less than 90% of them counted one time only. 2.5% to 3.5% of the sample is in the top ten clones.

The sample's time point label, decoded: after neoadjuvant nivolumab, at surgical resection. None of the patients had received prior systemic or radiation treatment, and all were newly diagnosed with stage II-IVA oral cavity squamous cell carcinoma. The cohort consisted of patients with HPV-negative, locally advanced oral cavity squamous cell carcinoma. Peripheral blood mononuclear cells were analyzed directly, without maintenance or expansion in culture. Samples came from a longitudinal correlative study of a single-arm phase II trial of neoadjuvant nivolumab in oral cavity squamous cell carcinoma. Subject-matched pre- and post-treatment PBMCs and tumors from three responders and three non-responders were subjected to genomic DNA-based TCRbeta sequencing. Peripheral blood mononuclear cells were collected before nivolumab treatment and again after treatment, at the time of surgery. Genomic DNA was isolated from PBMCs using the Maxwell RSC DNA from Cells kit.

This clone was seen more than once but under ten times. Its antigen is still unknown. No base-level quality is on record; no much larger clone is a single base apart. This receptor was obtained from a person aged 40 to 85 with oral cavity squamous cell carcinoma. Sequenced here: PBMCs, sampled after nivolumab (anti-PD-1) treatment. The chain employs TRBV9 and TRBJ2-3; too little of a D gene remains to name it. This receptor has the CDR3 CASSVVEFTDTQYF. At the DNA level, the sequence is TGTGCCAGCAGCGTAGTTGAATTCACAGATACGCAGTATTTT.